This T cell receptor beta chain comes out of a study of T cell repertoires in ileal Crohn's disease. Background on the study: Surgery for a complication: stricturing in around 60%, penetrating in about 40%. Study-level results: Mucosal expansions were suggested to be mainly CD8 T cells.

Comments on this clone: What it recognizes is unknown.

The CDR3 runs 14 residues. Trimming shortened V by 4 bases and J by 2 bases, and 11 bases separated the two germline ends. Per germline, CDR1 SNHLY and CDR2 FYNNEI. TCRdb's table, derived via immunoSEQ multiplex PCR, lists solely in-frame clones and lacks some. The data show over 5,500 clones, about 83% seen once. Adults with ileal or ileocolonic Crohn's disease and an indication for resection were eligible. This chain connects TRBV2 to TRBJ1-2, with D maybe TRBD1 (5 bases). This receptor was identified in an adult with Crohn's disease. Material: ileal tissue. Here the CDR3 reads CASSGGRVNYGYTF. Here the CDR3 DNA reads TGTGCCAGCAGTGGCGGCAGGGTGAACTATGGCTACACCTTC.